This TCR beta chain was sequenced in a study of blood T cell repertoires in COVID-19. This clone occurred a few times. CDR1 is MNHNS, CDR2 SASEGT, per germline. This CDR3 is built from 13 residues. Trimming shortened V by 1 base and J by 6 bases, and 7 bases separated the two germline ends. Measured with immunoSEQ multiplex PCR; TCRdb has only the in-frame clones, and not every one. The table has about 170,000 clones, around 84% seen once; the top ten hold roughly 15%. V and J are TRBV6-1 and TRBJ1-5; D unclear. The specimen sequenced was peripheral blood. This TCR derives from a woman aged 70-85 years with COVID-19, enrolled during active disease. CDR3 nucleotide sequence: TGTGCCAGCAGTGAAGGTAGGAGTCAGCCCCAGCATTTT. Protein: CASSEGRSQPQHF.